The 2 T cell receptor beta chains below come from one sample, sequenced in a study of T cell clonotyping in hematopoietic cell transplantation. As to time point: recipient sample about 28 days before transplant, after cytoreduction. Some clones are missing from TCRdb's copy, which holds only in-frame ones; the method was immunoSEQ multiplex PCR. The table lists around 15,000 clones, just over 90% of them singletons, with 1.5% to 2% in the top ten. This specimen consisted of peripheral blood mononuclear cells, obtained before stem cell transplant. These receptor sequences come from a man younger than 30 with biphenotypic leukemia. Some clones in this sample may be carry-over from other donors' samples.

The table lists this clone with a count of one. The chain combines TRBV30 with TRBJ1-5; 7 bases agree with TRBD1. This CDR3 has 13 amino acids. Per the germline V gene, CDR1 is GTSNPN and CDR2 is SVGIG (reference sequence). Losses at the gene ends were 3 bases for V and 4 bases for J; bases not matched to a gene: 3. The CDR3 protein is CAWSRTGNQPQHF. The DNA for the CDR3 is TGTGCCTGGAGCCGGACAGGAAATCAGCCCCAGCATTTT.

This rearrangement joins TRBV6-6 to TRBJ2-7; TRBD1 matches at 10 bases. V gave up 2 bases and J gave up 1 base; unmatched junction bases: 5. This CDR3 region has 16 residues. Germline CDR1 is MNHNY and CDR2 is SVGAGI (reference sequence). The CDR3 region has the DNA TGTGCCAGCAGTTACGGTTGGGACAGGGGATCCTACGAGCAGTACTTC. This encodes CASSYGWDRGSYEQYF.